The 10 T cell receptor beta chains below were found in one sample sequenced in a study of cytomegalovirus exposure and HLA in healthy donors. Sequenced by immunoSEQ multiplex PCR; TCRdb stores in-frame clones only, minus some. Here the sample spans about 140,000 clones, roughly 92% being singletons. Sequencing input: PBMCs. The receptors come from a man younger than 35 in good health and CMV-seronegative.

The chain employs TRBV18 and TRBJ2-7; no clear D gene. Germline V gene data show CDR1 as KGHSH and CDR2 as LQKENI. V lost 0 bases to trimming and J lost 5 bases, with 11 bases between them. The CDR3 extends over 14 amino acids. CDR3 loop: CASSPPSGRDEQYF. The CDR3 DNA follows: TGTGCCAGCTCACCACCGTCGGGTCGAGACGAGCAGTACTTC.

The J gene is TRBJ2-7, the V gene TRBV7-9, with D unresolved. The germline V and J ends were trimmed by 0 bases and 3 bases, with 9 bases remaining between them. The CDR3 runs 14 residues. Germline CDR1 and CDR2: SEHNR and FQNEAQ (reference sequence). The CDR3 nucleotides read TGTGCCAGCAGCTTAGCTGCCCCTCACTACGAGCAGTACGTC. Its protein product is CASSLAAPHYEQYV.

The rearrangement joins TRBV5-6 to TRBJ1-2; 11 nucleotides match TRBD1. Germline V gene sequence: CDR1 SGHDT, CDR2 YYEEEE. The CDR3 runs to 15 residues. J gave up 8 bases and V 3 bases, and 9 bases lay outside the gene matches. CDR3 sequence reads: CASSSIGQGAGGYTF. CDR3 sequence (DNA): TGTGCCAGCAGCTCCATCGGACAGGGGGCGGGAGGCTACACCTTC.

The J gene is TRBJ1-2, the V gene TRBV5-4; D is perhaps TRBD1 (5 bases). CDR1 is SGHNT, CDR2 YYREEE, per germline (reference sequence). The CDR3 has 15 residues. Trimming shortened V by 0 bases and J by 0 bases, and 9 bases separated the two germline ends. Here the CDR3 reads CASSLGTLANYGYTF. The CDR3 DNA sequence: TGTGCCAGCAGCTTGGGGACACTTGCTAACTATGGCTACACCTTC. The full variable domain, rest sourced from reference TRBV5-4 and TRBJ1-2, is ETGVTQSPTHLIKTRGQQVTLRCSSQSGHNTVSWYQQALGQGPQFIFQYYREEENGRGNFPPRFSGLQFPNYSSELNVNALELDDSALYLCASSLGTLANYGYTFGSGTRLTVV.

The chain carries TRBV9 and TRBJ1-1, with D tentatively TRBD1 (6 bases). V lost 4 bases and J lost 5, with 18 bases in between. This CDR3 comprises 15 residues. In germline, CDR1 is SGDLS, CDR2 YYNGEE. The CDR3 DNA reads TGTGCCAGCAGCCCCGCTGACAGGACGAGGACTGAAGCTTTCTTT. This encodes CASSPADRTRTEAFF.

This clone has only one observation. The V and J genes are TRBV5-1 and TRBJ2-7, with 10 bases lining up with TRBD1. V gave up 0 bases and J gave up 6 bases; unmatched junction bases: 6. The germline gives CDR1 SGHRS, CDR2 YFSETQ. The CDR3 has 15 amino acids. CDR3 sequence (DNA): TGCGCCAGCAGCTTGGATGAGACAGGGGGCTCCGAGCAGTACTTC. This sequence encodes CASSLDETGGSEQYF.

V usage is TRBV14 and J usage is TRBJ2-2, with a tentative D call TRBD2 (5 bases). The CDR3 has 16 amino acids. The germline V and J ends were trimmed by 1 base and 5 bases, with 14 bases remaining between them. Per germline, CDR1 SGHDN and CDR2 FVKESK. The CDR3 nucleotides are TGTGCCAGCAGCCAAGGAGGACGCCCGGGGACCGGGGAGCTGTTTTTT. It encodes CASSQGGRPGTGELFF.

The V gene is TRBV29-1, the J gene TRBJ1-2; a possible D gene is TRBD1 (6 bases). CDR1 and CDR2 (germline): SQVTM, ANQGSEA. V lost 1 base and J 3 bases, leaving 21 bases between the germline ends. This CDR3 spans 17 amino acids. The CDR3 protein is CSVEVIQGSGSDYGYTF. Written as DNA, the CDR3 is TGCAGCGTTGAAGTCATCCAGGGGAGTGGGAGTGACTATGGCTACACCTTC.

The gene calls are TRBV6-1 and TRBJ1-2; D not resolved. Germline assignment: CDR1 MNHNS and CDR2 SASEGT. The CDR3 has 12 residues. The germline V and J ends were trimmed by 1 base and 10 bases, with 10 bases remaining between them. In nucleotides, the CDR3 is TGTGCCAGCAGTGAAGAGCCGCAATCCTACACCTTC. Encoded protein: CASSEEPQSYTF.

The chain uses TRBV5-1 and TRBJ1-2; weak D call: TRBD1 (6 bases). The CDR3 is made up of 14 amino acids. Per germline, CDR1 SGHRS and CDR2 YFSETQ. V was pared by 3 bases and J by 4 bases, with 13 bases between. CDR3 loop: CASSSDSTFYGYTF. DNA of the CDR3: TGCGCCAGCAGCTCGGACAGCACCTTCTATGGCTACACCTTC.